One sample yielded the 26 T cell receptor beta chains listed below, sequenced in a study of T-cell memory formation after mild COVID-19. TCRdb re-derived calls from the 5' RACE reads in MiXCR, one entry per CDR3 protein. The profile shows around 260,000 distinct CDR3 sequences, 16% of them singletons. Sequences were obtained from PBMCs or a T cell subset sorted from them (not recorded which). The source is a man in his late teens or twenties who had mild COVID-19 (a few samples of this study predate the infection). Cell type and time point are not known.

This clonotype was counted a few times. The chain has TRBV20-1 and TRBJ1-5; 10 bases line up with TRBD1. Germline V gene sequence: CDR1 DFQATT, CDR2 SNEGSKA (reference sequence). V was pared by 6 bases and J by 5 bases, with 7 bases of the junction left unmatched. This CDR3 spans 14 amino acids. CDR3 in amino acids: CSAATGGRDQPQHF. CDR3 in DNA: TGCAGTGCGGCGACAGGGGGCCGAGATCAGCCCCAGCATTTT.

The V gene is TRBV4-3, the J gene TRBJ1-1; 9 nucleotides align to TRBD1. CDR1 is LGHNA, CDR2 YSLEER, per germline. The junction had 4 bases not matched to a gene; V was cut back by 0 bases and J by 5 bases. The CDR3 consists of 15 residues. In DNA form, the CDR3 reads TGCGCCAGCAGCCAAGAGTACAGGGGGCCGACTGAAGCTTTCTTT. This codes for CASSQEYRGPTEAFF.

The genes are TRBV20-1 and TRBJ2-7, with D unclear. The CDR3 is 14 residues long. Per the germline V gene, CDR1 is DFQATT and CDR2 is SNEGSKA (reference sequence). With 2 bases removed from V and 7 bases from J, the gap between germline ends came to 18 bases. The CDR3 sequence: CSARPPGFPPEQYV. DNA of the CDR3: TGCAGTGCTAGACCTCCCGGATTCCCCCCTGAGCAGTACGTC.

The gene calls are TRBV6-2 or TRBV6-3 and TRBJ1-4; D unclear. Trimming pared 2 bases from V and 8 bases from J, leaving 21 bases between. Germline V gene data show CDR1 as MNHEY and CDR2 as SVGEGT. This CDR3 contains 17 residues. CDR3 in DNA: TGTGCCAGCAGTTACCTGGATCACGGGCGTACGGGGGAAAAACTGTTTTTT. This sequence encodes CASSYLDHGRTGEKLFF.

The chain links TRBV20-1 to TRBJ2-5, with TRBD2 matching 8 bases. This CDR3 has 13 amino acids. CDR1 and CDR2 (germline): DFQATT, SNEGSKA (reference sequence). With 6 bases clipped from V and 10 bases from J, the junction kept 13 bases outside the gene matches. The CDR3 bases are TGCAGTGCCGCGGGGGGCCCAGCGGGTGGCCAGTACTTC. Its translation is CSAAGGPAGGQYF.

The rearrangement joins TRBV7-2 to TRBJ1-2; 11 positions agree with TRBD1. This CDR3 spans 16 amino acids. J was trimmed by 8 bases and V by 5 bases; bases with no gene match: 13. CDR1 and CDR2 (germline): SGHTA, FQGNSA. The CDR3: CASSTDRDRGRRGYTF. The CDR3 DNA follows: TGTGCCAGCAGCACAGACCGGGACAGGGGGAGAAGAGGCTACACCTTC.

The chain links TRBV6-5 to TRBJ1-4, with 8 bases lining up with TRBD1. This CDR3 contains 13 residues. V was clipped by 6 bases and J by 7 bases; unmatched bases: 4. The germline V gene encodes CDR1 MNHEY and CDR2 SVGAGI. In nucleotides, the CDR3 is TGTGCCAGCAGCAACGACAGGGGTGAAAAACTGTTTTTT. This translates into CASSNDRGEKLFF.

This clonotype was recorded a few times. The chain has TRBV12-3 or TRBV12-4 and TRBJ1-1; tentative D call: TRBD1 (6 bases). The CDR3 spans 15 residues. Trimming shortened V by 5 bases and J by 0 bases, and 13 bases separated the two germline ends. The CDR3 bases are TGTGCCAGCAGTGCAGGGGATCCGGTGAACACTGAAGCTTTCTTT. Its translation: CASSAGDPVNTEAFF.

This clonotype was counted only a few times. The chain joins TRBV12-3 or TRBV12-4 to TRBJ1-1, with D possibly matching TRBD1 (5 bases). This CDR3 spans 16 amino acids. The ends were cut back, 5 bases at V and 0 bases at J, with 16 bases in the middle. This chain's CDR3 is CASSPLGTAMNTEAFF. The CDR3 DNA reads TGTGCCAGCAGTCCGTTAGGGACGGCAATGAACACTGAAGCTTTCTTT.

This rearrangement joins TRBV19 to TRBJ1-5; D perhaps matches TRBD1 (5 bases). The V end was cut by 5 bases, the J end by 3 bases, with 17 bases between. The germline gives CDR1 LNHDA, CDR2 SQIVND (reference sequence). The CDR3 is 16 amino acids. The CDR3 DNA sequence: TGTGCCAGTAGTCCAGCGTCAGGGCCCAACAATCAGCCCCAGCATTTT. The encoded protein is CASSPASGPNNQPQHF. Together with reference TRBV19 and TRBJ1-5, the CDR3 gives the full variable domain: DGGITQSPKYLFRKEGQNVTLSCEQNLNHDAMYWYRQDPGQGLRLIYYSQIVNDFQKGDIAEGYSVSREKKESFPLTVTSAQKNPTAFYLCASSPASGPNNQPQHFGDGTRLSIL.

The gene calls are TRBV7-2 and TRBJ2-7, with no clear D. Trimming shortened V by 3 bases and J by 4 bases, and 7 bases separated the two germline ends. The germline gives CDR1 SGHTA, CDR2 FQGNSA. The CDR3 loop spans 12 amino acids. The CDR3 bases are TGTGCCAGCAGCTTCGGGCAGTACGAGCAGTACTTC. It translates to CASSFGQYEQYF.

The chain uses TRBV19 and TRBJ1-1; maybe TRBD1 (6 bases). Germline V gene data show CDR1 as LNHDA and CDR2 as SQIVND (reference sequence). The V end was cut by 8 bases, the J end by 10 bases, with 17 bases between. The CDR3 consists of 12 residues. As DNA, the CDR3 is TGTGCCAGTTGCGTCGGGGACACGGGAGCTTTCTTT. It codes for CASCVGDTGAFF.

This clonotype was seen a handful of times. J is TRBJ1-4 and V is TRBV5-1; a weak D match, TRBD1 (5 bases). Trimming removed 1 base from V and 7 bases from J, with 5 bases in between. CDR1 and CDR2 (germline): SGHRS, YFSETQ. CDR3 length: 12 amino acids. As DNA, the CDR3 is TGCGCCAGCAGCTTGACAGGTGAAAAACTGTTTTTT. It translates to CASSLTGEKLFF.

V is TRBV7-9 and J is TRBJ2-1, with D perhaps assigned TRBD1 or TRBD2 (5 bases each). Germline loops: CDR1 SEHNR, CDR2 FQNEAQ (reference sequence). Trimming pared 5 bases from V and 8 bases from J, leaving 10 bases between. CDR3 size: 12 residues. The CDR3 region is CASSHRGHEQFF. The CDR3 DNA follows: TGTGCCAGCAGCCATCGGGGCCATGAGCAGTTCTTC.

CDR3 DNA: TGTGCCAGCAGCGGGTCGGGAGGCAGCAACTATGGCTACACCTTC. This codes for CASSGSGGSNYGYTF. V and J are TRBV7-3 and TRBJ1-2; D is undetermined. The CDR3 sequence is 15 residues long. Trimming stripped 5 bases from V and 2 bases from J, with 15 bases between. CDR1 is SGHTA and CDR2 is FQGTGA in the germline V gene.

The V gene is TRBV29-1, the J gene TRBJ1-4, with TRBD1 identical over 7 bases. CDR1 and CDR2 from the germline V gene are SQVTM and ANQGSEA. The CDR3 is 13 residues long. J gave up 12 bases and V 7 bases, and 14 bases lay outside the gene matches. CDR3 loop: CSAEGENRGELFF. CDR3 bases: TGCAGCGCTGAGGGGGAAAACAGGGGTGAACTGTTTTTT. Based on the CDR3 plus reference TRBV29-1 and TRBJ1-4, the full variable domain is SAVISQKPSRDICQRGTSLTIQCQVDSQVTMMFWYRQQPGQSLTLIATANQGSEATYESGFVIDKFPISRPNLTFSTLTVSNMSPEDSSIYLCSAEGENRGELFFGSGTQLSVL.

This clonotype has just a few counts. The CDR3 region is CAIERDFQGADTQYF. The CDR3 nucleotides read TGTGCCATCGAAAGGGACTTCCAGGGAGCGGATACGCAGTATTTT. V usage is TRBV6-2 or TRBV6-3 and J usage is TRBJ2-3; tentatively, D is TRBD2 (6 bases). V shed 10 bases and J shed 6 bases, with 23 bases lying between them. The CDR3 is made up of 15 amino acids. Per germline, CDR1 MNHEY and CDR2 SVGEGT.

The rearrangement joins TRBV12-3 or TRBV12-4 to TRBJ1-2, with 9 bases that match TRBD1. The CDR3 is 14 residues long. V dropped 6 bases and J dropped 8; count of bases not matched to a gene: 10. The CDR3 region is CASSPEQGARGYTF. CDR3 nucleotide sequence: TGTGCCAGCAGCCCCGAACAGGGGGCACGGGGCTACACCTTC.

The chain couples TRBV20-1 to TRBJ2-7; D is perhaps TRBD2 (5 bases). V shed 2 bases and J shed 2 bases, with 22 bases lying between them. Germline V gene lookup returns CDR1 DFQATT and CDR2 SNEGSKA (reference sequence). The CDR3 consists of 17 residues. CDR3 DNA: TGCAGTGCTAGATCCCCCCCCAGCATCGAGGGCCCCTACGAGCAGTACGTC. Protein product: CSARSPPSIEGPYEQYV.

There are a few counts of this clonotype. The rearrangement joins TRBV5-1 to TRBJ2-7; TRBD2 agrees at 9 bases. Germline-derived CDR1 and CDR2 are SGHRS and YFSETQ. This CDR3 comprises 15 residues. With 4 bases clipped from V and 2 bases from J, the junction kept 7 bases outside the gene matches. The DNA of the CDR3 is TGCGCCAGCAGCCCCAGGGTAGCGGGGGCCTACGAGCAGTACTTC. It is translated as CASSPRVAGAYEQYF.

This clonotype was counted between two and nine times. This chain links TRBV2 with TRBJ2-7; D ambiguous. V dropped 0 bases and J dropped 4 bases, with 13 bases sitting between them. Germline V gene data show CDR1 as SNHLY and CDR2 as FYNNEI. This CDR3 spans 15 amino acids. The CDR3 sequence: CASSEAATRLYEQYV. The CDR3 nucleotides read TGTGCCAGCAGTGAAGCTGCGACAAGGTTATACGAGCAGTACGTC.

This clonotype was seen a few times. The chain joins TRBV28 to TRBJ1-2; D uncertain. The ends were cut back, 4 bases at V and 4 bases at J, with 10 bases in the middle. CDR3 length equals 13 residues. The germline V gene has CDR1 MDHEN and CDR2 SYDVKM. The CDR3 here is CASSSLPIYGYTF. In DNA, the CDR3 is TGTGCCAGCAGTTCCCTACCGATCTATGGCTACACCTTC.

This clonotype showed up just a few times. The V gene is TRBV15, the J gene TRBJ2-3; TRBD1 or TRBD2 may be the D gene (6 bases each). The germline V and J ends were trimmed by 1 base and 0 bases, with 17 bases remaining between them. Germline values: CDR1 LNHNV, CDR2 YYDKDF (reference sequence). The CDR3 runs 18 residues. The CDR3 DNA reads as TGTGCCACCAGCAGAGCGGTGGGGGGCCCCGTGAGCACAGATACGCAGTATTTT. Residues: CATSRAVGGPVSTDTQYF.

CDR3 protein: CASSLSDLTGEQFF. The CDR3 DNA sequence: TGTGCCAGCAGCTTATCGGACCTCACGGGTGAGCAGTTCTTC. V and J are TRBV7-6 and TRBJ2-1; D is unclear. From germline, CDR1 is SGHVS and CDR2 FNYEAQ. The CDR3 is 14 residues long. The V end lost 2 bases, the J end lost 9 bases, and 14 bases lay between the germline ends.

This clonotype was seen a few times. This chain links TRBV6-6 with TRBJ1-5; D possibly corresponds to TRBD1 (6 bases). The CDR3 extends over 14 amino acids. V lost 6 bases to trimming and J lost 5 bases, with 14 bases between them. CDR1 MNHNY and CDR2 SVGAGI come from the germline V gene (reference sequence). The CDR3 DNA reads TGTGCCAGCAGGGGGGCCCGCGAGGATCAGCCCCAGCATTTT. Protein: CASRGAREDQPQHF.

This clonotype was detected only a few times. The V and J genes are TRBV7-2 and TRBJ1-2; 7 bases are shared with TRBD1. The CDR3 runs to 14 residues. CDR1 and CDR2 from the germline V gene are SGHTA and FQGNSA. Trimming cost V 2 bases and J 2 bases; bases outside gene matches: 2. The CDR3 here is CASSLPGGNYGYTF. CDR3 in DNA: TGTGCCAGCAGCTTACCAGGGGGAAACTATGGCTACACCTTC.